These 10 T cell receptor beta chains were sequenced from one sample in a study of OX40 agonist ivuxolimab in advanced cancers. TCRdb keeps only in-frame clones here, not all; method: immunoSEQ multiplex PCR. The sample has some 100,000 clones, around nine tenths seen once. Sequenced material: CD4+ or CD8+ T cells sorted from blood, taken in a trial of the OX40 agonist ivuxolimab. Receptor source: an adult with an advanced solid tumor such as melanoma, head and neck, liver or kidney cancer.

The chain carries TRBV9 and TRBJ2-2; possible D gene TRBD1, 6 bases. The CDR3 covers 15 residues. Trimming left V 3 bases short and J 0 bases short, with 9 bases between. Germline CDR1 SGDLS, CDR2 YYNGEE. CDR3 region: CASSGGPANTGELFF. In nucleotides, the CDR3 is TGTGCCAGCAGCGGGGGGCCCGCGAACACCGGGGAGCTGTTTTTT.

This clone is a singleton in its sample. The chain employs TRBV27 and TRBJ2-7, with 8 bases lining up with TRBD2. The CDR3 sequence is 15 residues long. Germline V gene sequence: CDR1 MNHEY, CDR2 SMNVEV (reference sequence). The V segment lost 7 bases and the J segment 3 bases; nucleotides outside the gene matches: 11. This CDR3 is CASMTRREAVYEQYF. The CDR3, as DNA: TGTGCCAGCATGACCCGGCGGGAGGCTGTCTACGAGCAGTACTTC.

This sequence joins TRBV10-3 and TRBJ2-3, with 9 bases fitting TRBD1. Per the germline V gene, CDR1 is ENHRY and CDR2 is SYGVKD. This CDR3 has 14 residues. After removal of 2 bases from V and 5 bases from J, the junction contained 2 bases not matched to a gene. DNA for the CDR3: TGTGCCATCAGTGAGACAGGGGGCTTAGATACGCAGTATTTT. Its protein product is CAISETGGLDTQYF.

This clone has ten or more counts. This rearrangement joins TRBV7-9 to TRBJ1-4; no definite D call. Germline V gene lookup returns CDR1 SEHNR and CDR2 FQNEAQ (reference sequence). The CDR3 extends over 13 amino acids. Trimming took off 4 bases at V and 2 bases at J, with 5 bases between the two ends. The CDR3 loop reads CASSSRTNEKLFF. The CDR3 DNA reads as TGTGCCAGCAGCTCGCGGACTAATGAAAAACTGTTTTTT.

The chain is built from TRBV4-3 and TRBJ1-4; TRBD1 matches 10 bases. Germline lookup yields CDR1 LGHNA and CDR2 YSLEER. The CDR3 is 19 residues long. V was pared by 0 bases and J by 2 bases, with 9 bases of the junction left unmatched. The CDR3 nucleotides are TGCGCCAGCAGCCAAGATTATCCCGGGACAGGGGAGACTAATGAAAAACTGTTTTTT. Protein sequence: CASSQDYPGTGETNEKLFF.

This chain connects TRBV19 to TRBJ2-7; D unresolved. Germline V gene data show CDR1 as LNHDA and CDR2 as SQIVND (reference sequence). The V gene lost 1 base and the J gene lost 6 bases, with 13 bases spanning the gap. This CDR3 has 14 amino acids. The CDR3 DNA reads TGTGCCAGTAGTATAGGTCCAGCAACGGGCGAGCAGTACTTC. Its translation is CASSIGPATGEQYF.

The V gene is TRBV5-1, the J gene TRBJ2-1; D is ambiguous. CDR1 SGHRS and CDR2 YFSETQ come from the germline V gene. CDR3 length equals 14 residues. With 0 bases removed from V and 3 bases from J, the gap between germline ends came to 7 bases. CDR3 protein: CASSLEQIYNEQFF. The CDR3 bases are TGCGCCAGCAGCTTGGAACAGATCTACAATGAGCAGTTCTTC.

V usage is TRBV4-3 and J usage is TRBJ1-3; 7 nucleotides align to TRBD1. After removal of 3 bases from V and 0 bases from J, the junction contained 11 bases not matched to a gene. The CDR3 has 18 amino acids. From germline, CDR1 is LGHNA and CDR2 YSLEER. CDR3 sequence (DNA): TGCGCCAGCAGCCAGGAGACCGGGACAGAGGCCTCTGGAAACACCATATATTTT. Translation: CASSQETGTEASGNTIYF.

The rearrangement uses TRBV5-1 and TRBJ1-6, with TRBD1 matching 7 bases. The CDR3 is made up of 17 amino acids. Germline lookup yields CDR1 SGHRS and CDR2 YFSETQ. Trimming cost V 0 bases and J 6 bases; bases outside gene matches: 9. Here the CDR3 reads CASSLGGRGRFNSPLHF. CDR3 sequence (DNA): TGCGCCAGCAGCTTGGGAGGCAGGGGGAGATTTAATTCACCCCTCCACTTT.

The CDR3 nucleotides are TGTGCCAGCAGTCTAATCTACGAGCAGTACTTC. Translating it yields CASSLIYEQYF. The rearrangement uses TRBV7-2 and TRBJ2-7; D remains unclear. Germline loops: CDR1 SGHTA, CDR2 FQGNSA. V was cut by 6 bases and J by 3 bases, with 6 bases left in between. There are 11 residues in the CDR3.